This is a list of T cell receptor beta chains from one sample in a study of blood T cells in healthy people across ages. TCRdb re-called the 5' RACE reads through MiXCR, storing one row per CDR3 protein. The sample consists of approximately 780,000 distinct CDR3 sequences, roughly 25% of them appearing once. Another study also made use of these data, one on T cells of mothers and their children.

Material: blood. Receptor source: a boy aged 5-17 years in good health. Each CDR3 is given with its conserved first and last residue. A D gene is named only where the DNA matches it firmly. Clone size, where shown, is once, few, many, or a class for clones that have expanded.

d_call: .
v_call: TRBV27
clone_size: .
j_call: TRBJ2-3
cdr3_length: 16
cdr3_aa: CASRDPSRDIRLAQYF
cdr3_nt: TGTGCCAGCAGAGACCCTTCCAGGGATATACGCTTGGCGCAGTATTTT

d_call: TRBD2
v_call: TRBV27
clone_size: .
j_call: TRBJ2-3
cdr3_length: 15
cdr3_aa: CASMRLGGSTDTQYF
cdr3_nt: TGTGCCAGCATGCGATTGGGGGGGTCCACAGATACGCAGTATTTT

d_call: TRBD1
v_call: TRBV5-1
clone_size: .
j_call: TRBJ2-7
cdr3_length: 13
cdr3_aa: CASSVDREYEQYF
cdr3_nt: TGCGCCAGCAGCGTAGACAGGGAATACGAGCAGTACTTC

d_call: TRBD2
v_call: TRBV12-3/TRBV12-4
clone_size: .
j_call: TRBJ2-7
cdr3_length: 16
cdr3_aa: CASSARLAVSSYEQYF
cdr3_nt: TGTGCCAGCAGTGCCAGACTAGCGGTAAGCTCCTACGAGCAGTACTTC

d_call: .
v_call: TRBV6-5
clone_size: .
j_call: TRBJ1-4
cdr3_length: 16
cdr3_aa: CASSFLGGGLEEKLFF
cdr3_nt: TGTGCCAGCAGTTTCCTCGGAGGCGGGTTGGAGGAAAAACTGTTTTTT

d_call: TRBD1
v_call: TRBV27
clone_size: few
j_call: TRBJ2-7
cdr3_length: 16
cdr3_aa: CASSLRDRGLPYEQYF
cdr3_nt: TGTGCCAGCAGTTTACGCGACAGGGGTCTTCCCTACGAGCAGTACTTC

d_call: .
v_call: TRBV4-1
clone_size: .
j_call: TRBJ2-5
cdr3_length: 16
cdr3_aa: CASSPTLGRELETRYF
cdr3_nt: TGCGCCAGCAGCCCGACCCTGGGTCGGGAATTGGAGACCCGGTACTTC

d_call: .
v_call: TRBV6-2/TRBV6-3
clone_size: few
j_call: TRBJ2-2
cdr3_length: 17
cdr3_aa: CASRRPGDTANTGELFF
cdr3_nt: TGTGCCAGCAGGCGTCCCGGGGACACTGCGAACACCGGGGAGCTGTTTTTT

d_call: .
v_call: TRBV4-1
clone_size: few
j_call: TRBJ2-2
cdr3_length: 14
cdr3_aa: CASSQVGGLGELFF
cdr3_nt: TGCGCCAGCAGCCAAGTTGGCGGGTTGGGGGAGCTGTTTTTT

d_call: TRBD2
v_call: TRBV6-1
clone_size: .
j_call: TRBJ2-5
cdr3_length: 14
cdr3_aa: CASSAQTSPETQYF
cdr3_nt: TGTGCCAGCAGTGCACAGACTAGCCCGGAGACCCAGTACTTC

d_call: .
v_call: TRBV20-1
clone_size: .
j_call: TRBJ1-1
cdr3_length: 13
cdr3_aa: CSAAGGSGTEAFF
cdr3_nt: TGCAGTGCTGCAGGAGGCAGTGGCACTGAAGCTTTCTTT

d_call: .
v_call: TRBV2
clone_size: once
j_call: TRBJ1-3
cdr3_length: 16
cdr3_aa: CATNVGPPNSGNTTYF
cdr3_nt: TGTGCCACCAACGTGGGACCGCCTAACTCTGGAAACACCACATATTTT

d_call: TRBD2
v_call: TRBV7-9
clone_size: .
j_call: TRBJ2-7
cdr3_length: 17
cdr3_aa: CASSSNSGGTGAYEQYF
cdr3_nt: TGTGCCAGCAGCTCGAACTCGGGGGGGACGGGGGCGTACGAGCAGTACTTC

d_call: .
v_call: TRBV7-9
clone_size: few
j_call: TRBJ2-5
cdr3_length: 14
cdr3_aa: CASSLGGLRETQYF
cdr3_nt: TGTGCCAGCAGCTTAGGGGGGCTTCGGGAGACCCAGTACTTC

d_call: .
v_call: TRBV20-1
clone_size: few
j_call: TRBJ1-4
cdr3_length: 13
cdr3_aa: CSATGTGGEKLFF
cdr3_nt: TGCAGTGCTACCGGGACGGGGGGGGAAAAACTGTTTTTT

d_call: .
v_call: TRBV5-1
clone_size: .
j_call: TRBJ2-3
cdr3_length: 14
cdr3_aa: CASSFGLAGDTQYF
cdr3_nt: TGCGCCAGCAGCTTCGGCCTAGCTGGAGATACGCAGTATTTT

d_call: .
v_call: TRBV3-1
clone_size: .
j_call: TRBJ1-1
cdr3_length: 13
cdr3_aa: CASRQGIGTEAFF
cdr3_nt: TGTGCCAGCAGGCAGGGGATTGGGACTGAAGCTTTCTTT

d_call: .
v_call: TRBV9
clone_size: .
j_call: TRBJ2-1
cdr3_length: 16
cdr3_aa: CASSVAGGLSYNEQFF
cdr3_nt: TGTGCCAGCAGCGTAGCCGGGGGCCTCTCCTACAATGAGCAGTTCTTC

d_call: TRBD1
v_call: TRBV6-5
clone_size: few
j_call: TRBJ1-1
cdr3_length: 17
cdr3_aa: CASSYSGQGTLVTEAFF
cdr3_nt: TGTGCCAGCAGTTACTCGGGACAGGGAACGTTGGTCACTGAAGCTTTCTTT

d_call: .
v_call: TRBV6-6
clone_size: few
j_call: TRBJ1-1
cdr3_length: 12
cdr3_aa: CASKGGRPEAFF
cdr3_nt: TGTGCCTCAAAGGGGGGGAGGCCTGAAGCTTTCTTT

d_call: .
v_call: TRBV12-3/TRBV12-4
clone_size: .
j_call: TRBJ1-1
cdr3_length: 12
cdr3_aa: CASSTDSYRAFF
cdr3_nt: TGTGCCAGCAGTACCGACAGTTATAGGGCTTTCTTT

d_call: TRBD2
v_call: TRBV20-1
clone_size: once
j_call: TRBJ2-7
cdr3_length: 15
cdr3_aa: CSARDGSSGGYEQYF
cdr3_nt: TGCAGTGCTAGAGACGGGTCTAGCGGGGGCTACGAGCAGTACTTC

d_call: .
v_call: TRBV12-3/TRBV12-4
clone_size: few
j_call: TRBJ2-5
cdr3_length: 19
cdr3_aa: CASSDSLGTRDSRGGTQYF
cdr3_nt: TGTGCCAGCAGTGATTCCTTGGGGACCCGGGACTCCCGGGGTGGGACCCAGTACTTC

d_call: .
v_call: TRBV27
clone_size: .
j_call: TRBJ2-7
cdr3_length: 15
cdr3_aa: CASRPNRGLLYEQYF
cdr3_nt: TGTGCCAGCAGACCAAACAGGGGACTCCTCTACGAGCAGTACTTC

d_call: TRBD1
v_call: TRBV28
clone_size: many
j_call: TRBJ2-5
cdr3_length: 15
cdr3_aa: CASSAGTGYQETQYF
cdr3_nt: TGTGCCAGCAGTGCCGGGACAGGGTACCAAGAGACCCAGTACTTC

d_call: TRBD1
v_call: TRBV6-5
clone_size: .
j_call: TRBJ2-1
cdr3_length: 16
cdr3_aa: CASSSIRDRPYNEQFF
cdr3_nt: TGTGCCAGCAGTTCCATCCGGGACAGGCCTTACAATGAGCAGTTCTTC

d_call: .
v_call: TRBV4-2
clone_size: few
j_call: TRBJ2-1
cdr3_length: 17
cdr3_aa: CASSQVAGASSYNEQFF
cdr3_nt: TGTGCCAGCAGCCAAGTGGCGGGGGCGAGCTCCTACAATGAGCAGTTCTTC

d_call: TRBD2
v_call: TRBV4-2
clone_size: once
j_call: TRBJ2-6
cdr3_length: 17
cdr3_aa: CASSQGSGGSGANVLTF
cdr3_nt: TGTGCCAGCAGCCAAGGATCGGGGGGCTCTGGGGCCAACGTCCTGACTTTC

d_call: .
v_call: TRBV5-1
clone_size: .
j_call: TRBJ1-1
cdr3_length: 14
cdr3_aa: CASSFFDGALEAFF
cdr3_nt: TGCGCCAGCAGCTTCTTCGACGGGGCTCTAGAAGCTTTCTTT

d_call: TRBD1
v_call: TRBV29-1
clone_size: .
j_call: TRBJ2-1
cdr3_length: 13
cdr3_aa: CSVNGQGAFEQFF
cdr3_nt: TGCAGCGTGAACGGACAGGGGGCTTTTGAGCAGTTCTTC

d_call: .
v_call: TRBV28
clone_size: .
j_call: TRBJ2-7
cdr3_length: 13
cdr3_aa: CASSSRDRYEQYF
cdr3_nt: TGTGCCAGCAGTTCTCGGGACCGCTACGAGCAGTACTTC